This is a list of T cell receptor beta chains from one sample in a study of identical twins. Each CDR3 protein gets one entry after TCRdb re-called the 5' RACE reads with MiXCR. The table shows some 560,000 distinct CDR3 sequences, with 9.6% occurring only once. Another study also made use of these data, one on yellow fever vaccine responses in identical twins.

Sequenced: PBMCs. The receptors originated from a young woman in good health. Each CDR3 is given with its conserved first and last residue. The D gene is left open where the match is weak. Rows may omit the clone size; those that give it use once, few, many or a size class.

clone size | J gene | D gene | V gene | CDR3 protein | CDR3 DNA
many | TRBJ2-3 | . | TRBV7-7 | CASSLSTTSTDTQYF | TGTGCTAGCAGCTTATCCACAACCAGCACAGATACGCAGTATTTT
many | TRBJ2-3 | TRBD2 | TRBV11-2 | CASSLEKPTTSGIASTDTQYF | TGTGCCAGCAGCTTAGAAAAACCTACGACTAGCGGAATAGCTAGCACAGATACGCAGTATTTT
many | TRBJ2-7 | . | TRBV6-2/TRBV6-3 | CASKFGAHDEQYF | TGTGCCAGCAAATTTGGGGCACACGACGAGCAGTACTTC
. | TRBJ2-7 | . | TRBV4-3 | CASSQDTGSHEQYF | TGCGCCAGCAGCCAAGATACAGGGTCCCACGAGCAGTACTTC
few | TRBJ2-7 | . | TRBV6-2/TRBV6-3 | CASSYFGSWEQYF | TGTGCCAGCAGTTATTTCGGGTCGTGGGAGCAGTACTTC
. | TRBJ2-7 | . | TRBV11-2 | CASSLTSGGVGYEQYF | TGTGCCAGCAGCTTAACAAGCGGCGGGGTCGGCTACGAGCAGTACTTC
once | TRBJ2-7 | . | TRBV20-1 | CSARPAPAAPYEQYF | TGCAGTGCTCGTCCTGCCCCAGCGGCTCCGTACGAGCAGTACTTC
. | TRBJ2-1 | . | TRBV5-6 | CASSSAYRNSYNEQFF | TGTGCCAGCAGCTCTGCCTACAGGAACTCCTACAATGAGCAGTTCTTC
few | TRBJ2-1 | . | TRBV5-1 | CASSLDGQTYNEQFF | TGCGCCAGCAGCTTGGATGGACAGACATACAATGAGCAGTTCTTC
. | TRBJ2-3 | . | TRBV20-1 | CSARDPGQPKKDTQYF | TGCAGTGCTAGAGACCCCGGACAGCCTAAAAAAGATACGCAGTATTTT
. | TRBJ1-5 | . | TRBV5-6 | CASSLVRNSNQPQHF | TGTGCCAGCAGCTTGGTCAGGAATAGCAATCAGCCCCAGCATTTT
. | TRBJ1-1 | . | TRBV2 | CASSGGLSRDEAFF | TGTGCCAGCAGTGGCGGGTTGAGTAGGGATGAAGCTTTCTTT
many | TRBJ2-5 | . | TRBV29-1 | CSVVLTGPSQETQYF | TGCAGCGTTGTTCTAACAGGTCCATCCCAAGAGACCCAGTACTTC
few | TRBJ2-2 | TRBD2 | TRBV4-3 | CASSQALADGTGELFF | TGCGCCAGCAGCCAAGCGCTAGCGGATGGGACCGGGGAGCTGTTTTTT
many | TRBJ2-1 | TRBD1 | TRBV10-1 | CASSYNLETGGYNEQFF | TGCGCCAGCAGTTATAATCTGGAGACAGGGGGTTACAATGAGCAGTTCTTC
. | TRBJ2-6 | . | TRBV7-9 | CASSLATGGANVLTF | TGTGCCAGCAGCTTAGCTACGGGAGGGGCCAACGTCCTGACTTTC
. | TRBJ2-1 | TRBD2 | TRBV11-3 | CASSISSGAWGEQFF | TGTGCCAGCAGCATTTCTAGCGGGGCATGGGGTGAGCAGTTCTTC
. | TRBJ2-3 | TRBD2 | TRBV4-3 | CASSQDGPPTSGRSGTQYF | TGCGCCAGCAGCCAAGATGGACCCCCGACTAGCGGGAGGTCGGGTACGCAGTATTTT
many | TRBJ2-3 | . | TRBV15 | CATRPVGAGPSDTQYF | TGTGCCACCAGGCCCGTAGGGGCGGGACCGTCAGATACGCAGTATTTT
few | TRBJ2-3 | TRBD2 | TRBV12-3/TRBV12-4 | CASRKRGGLGTDTQYF | TGTGCCAGCAGGAAGCGGGGGGGCCTCGGCACAGATACGCAGTATTTT
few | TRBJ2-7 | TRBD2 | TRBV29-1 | CSVAGTSGNTYEQYF | TGCAGCGTTGCTGGGACTAGCGGGAATACCTACGAGCAGTACTTC
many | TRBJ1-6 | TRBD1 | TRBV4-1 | CASSQVQGVIDSPLHF | TGCGCCAGCAGCCAAGTACAGGGGGTCATCGATTCACCCCTCCACTTT
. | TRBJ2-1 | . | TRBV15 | CATSRRARGGTYNEQFF | TGTGCCACCAGCAGACGGGCCAGGGGCGGGACTTACAATGAGCAGTTCTTC
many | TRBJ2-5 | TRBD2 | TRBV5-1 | CASSPMGLAGVETQYF | TGCGCCAGCAGCCCCATGGGGCTAGCGGGAGTGGAGACCCAGTACTTC
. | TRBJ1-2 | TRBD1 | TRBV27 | CASSYTGGRYGYTF | TGTGCCAGCAGTTACACAGGGGGGAGGTATGGCTACACCTTC
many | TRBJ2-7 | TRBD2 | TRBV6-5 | CASSYSRGGAYEQYF | TGTGCCAGCAGTTATTCGCGGGGGGGAGCCTACGAGCAGTACTTC
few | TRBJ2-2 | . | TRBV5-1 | CASSFIETKNTGELFF | TGCGCCAGCAGCTTCATAGAGACCAAGAACACCGGGGAGCTGTTTTTT
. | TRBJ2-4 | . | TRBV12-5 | CASGLVPVGEGWNIQYF | TGTGCTAGTGGTTTGGTACCGGTCGGAGAGGGGTGGAACATTCAGTACTTC
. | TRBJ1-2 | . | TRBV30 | CAWSHRTAGYTF | TGTGCCTGGAGCCACAGGACAGCTGGCTACACCTTC
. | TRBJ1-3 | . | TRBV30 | CAWSVSLTEASGNTIYF | TGTGCCTGGAGTGTATCTCTGACGGAGGCTTCTGGAAACACCATATATTTT
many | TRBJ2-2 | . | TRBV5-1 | CASSLEGGGELFF | TGCGCCAGCAGCTTGGAAGGAGGCGGGGAGCTGTTTTTT
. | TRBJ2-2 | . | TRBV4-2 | CASRENRALSSKELFF | TGTGCCAGCAGGGAAAACAGGGCCCTATCGAGTAAGGAGCTGTTTTTT
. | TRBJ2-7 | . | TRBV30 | CAWRISGQSDEQYF | TGTGCCTGGAGGATTTCTGGACAGAGCGACGAGCAGTACTTC
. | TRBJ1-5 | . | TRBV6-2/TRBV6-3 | CASSGAQAGNQPQHF | TGTGCCAGCAGTGGAGCACAGGCGGGCAATCAGCCCCAGCATTTT
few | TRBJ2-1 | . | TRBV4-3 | CASSQDGGLNEQFF | TGCGCCAGCAGCCAAGATGGTGGTCTGAATGAGCAGTTCTTC
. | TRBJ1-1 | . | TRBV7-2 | CASSLLDGIPTEAFF | TGTGCCAGCAGCTTACTTGATGGGATACCCACTGAAGCTTTCTTT
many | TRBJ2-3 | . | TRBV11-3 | CASSLDLVATQYF | TGTGCCAGCAGCTTAGATCTAGTAGCGACGCAGTATTTT